A few counts support the clone carrying this TCR beta chain. The data are from a study of glioma-infiltrating T cells after dendritic cell vaccination. Time point indicated: after dendritic cell vaccination, including at tumor progression/relapse. Assay used: immunoSEQ multiplex PCR; TCRdb lists only in-frame clones, some missing. The sample carries 50,000 to 60,000 clones, roughly 83% recorded once. The starting material was blood, obtained after dendritic cell vaccination. The TCR originated in a human donor with glioblastoma.

The CDR3 loop reads CASSTTVGPGNTIYF. CDR3 coding DNA: TGTGCCAGTAGTACCACCGTTGGGCCTGGAAACACCATATATTTT. The chain has TRBV19 and TRBJ1-3; D is uncertain. Germline V lookup: CDR1 LNHDA, CDR2 SQIVND (reference sequence). V was shortened by 4 bases and J by 2 bases, with 12 bases between the two germline ends. The CDR3 is 15 residues long.